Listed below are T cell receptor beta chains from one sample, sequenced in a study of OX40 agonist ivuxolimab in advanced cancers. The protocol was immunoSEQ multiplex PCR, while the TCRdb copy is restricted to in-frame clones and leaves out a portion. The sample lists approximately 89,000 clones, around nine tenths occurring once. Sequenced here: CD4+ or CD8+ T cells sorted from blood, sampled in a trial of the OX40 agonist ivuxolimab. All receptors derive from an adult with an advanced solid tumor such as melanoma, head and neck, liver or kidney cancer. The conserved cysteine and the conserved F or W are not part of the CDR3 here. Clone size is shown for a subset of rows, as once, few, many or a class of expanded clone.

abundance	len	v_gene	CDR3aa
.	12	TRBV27	ASSLLRDTGELF
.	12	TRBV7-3	ASSISGRTNEQF
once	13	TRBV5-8	ASSSHGGGNYGYT
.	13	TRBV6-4	ASSAERGGGNTIY
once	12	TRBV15	ATSSDRGPYEQY
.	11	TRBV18	ASSPQGGETQY
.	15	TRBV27	ASSLSGEAGNSYEQY
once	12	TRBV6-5	ASSYGTEYNEQF
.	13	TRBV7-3	ASSPQGNSYNEQF
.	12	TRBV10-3	AINRGGVHNEQF
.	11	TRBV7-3	ASSALENTEAF
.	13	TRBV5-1	ASSLGLAGNVEQF
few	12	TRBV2	ASSAGYGNQPQH
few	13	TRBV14	ASSHIDRGNTEAF
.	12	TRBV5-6	ASIGTGLADTQY
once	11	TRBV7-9	ASSPDINSPLH
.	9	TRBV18	ASSPNTEAF
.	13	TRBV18	ASSPLQKSGEKLF
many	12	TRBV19	ASSTWTGRDGYT
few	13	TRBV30	AWSVPGFPYNEQF
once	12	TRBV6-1	ASIERGGFETQY
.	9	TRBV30	AWGGEDEQF
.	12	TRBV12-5	ASAPDRIQETQY
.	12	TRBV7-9	ASSRQGANTEAF
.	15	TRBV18	ASSTGDGGSSYNEQF
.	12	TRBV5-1	ASSKGSSGNTIY
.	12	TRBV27	ASSRLAASYEQY
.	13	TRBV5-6	ASSLDGGYYNEQF
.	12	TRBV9	ASSVGQGFSEQY
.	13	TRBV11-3	ASSLDRGRTGELF
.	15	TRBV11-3	ASSLGAERSTNYGYT
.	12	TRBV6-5	ASSYGRVGTEAF
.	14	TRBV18	ASSSNRVVGNTEAF
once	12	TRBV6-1	ASSDSGSAETQY
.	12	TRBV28	ASSLDGRPHEQF
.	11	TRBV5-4	ASSLDRGQPQH
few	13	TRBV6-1	ASSEVPGRNQPQH
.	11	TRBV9	ASSKQDQETQY
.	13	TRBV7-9	ASSRGAGNNQPQH
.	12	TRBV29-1	SAATSGSTDTQY
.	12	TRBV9	ASSVDGTSGTQY
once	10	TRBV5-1	ASNTGSNEQF
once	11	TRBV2	ASSESGANVLT
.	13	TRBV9	ASSPRLASTDTQY
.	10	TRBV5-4	ASSLRGYGYT
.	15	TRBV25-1	ASSLVGSVEGAGGYT
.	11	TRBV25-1	ASSEYGGQSQH
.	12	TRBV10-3	AISRGAVQETQY
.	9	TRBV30	ARGYSYEQY
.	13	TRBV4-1	ASSRLQKPNTEAF
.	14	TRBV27	ASSAKLAGGPDTQY
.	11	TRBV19	ASSARESYEQY
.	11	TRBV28	ASSFGAGGELF
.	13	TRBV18	ASSPGAETGRTQY
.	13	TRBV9	ASSPSGVSTDTQY